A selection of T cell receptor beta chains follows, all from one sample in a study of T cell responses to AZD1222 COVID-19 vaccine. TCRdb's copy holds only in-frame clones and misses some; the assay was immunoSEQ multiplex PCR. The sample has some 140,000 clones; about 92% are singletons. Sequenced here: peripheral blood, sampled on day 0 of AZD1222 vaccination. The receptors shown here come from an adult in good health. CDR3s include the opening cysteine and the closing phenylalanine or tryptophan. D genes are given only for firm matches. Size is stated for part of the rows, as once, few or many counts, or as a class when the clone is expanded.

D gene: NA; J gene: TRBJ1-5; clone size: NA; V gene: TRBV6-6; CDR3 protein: CASSHRAGASSTNQPQHF; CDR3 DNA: TGTGCCAGCAGTCACCGGGCAGGAGCCAGTAGTACTAATCAGCCCCAGCATTTT
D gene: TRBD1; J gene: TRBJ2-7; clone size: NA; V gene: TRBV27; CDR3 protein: CASSPGTDSAQYF; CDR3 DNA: TGTGCCAGCAGTCCAGGGACAGATTCGGCGCAGTACTTC
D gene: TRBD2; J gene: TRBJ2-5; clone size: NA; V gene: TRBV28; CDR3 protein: CASTWGAGRETQYF; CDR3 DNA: TGTGCCAGCACGTGGGGAGCGGGGCGGGAGACCCAGTACTTC
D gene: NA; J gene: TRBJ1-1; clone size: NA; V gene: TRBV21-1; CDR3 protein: CASSKGRGRLNTEAFF; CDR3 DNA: TGTGCCAGCAGCAAAGGGAGGGGCAGACTGAACACTGAAGCTTTCTTT
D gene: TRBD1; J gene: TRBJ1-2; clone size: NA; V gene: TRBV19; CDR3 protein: CASRLPPGGGYTF; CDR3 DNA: TGTGCCAGTAGGCTGCCCCCAGGGGGTGGCTACACCTTC
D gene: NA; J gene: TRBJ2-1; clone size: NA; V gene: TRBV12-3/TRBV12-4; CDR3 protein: CASSLGDRVEQFF; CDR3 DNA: TGTGCCAGCAGTTTAGGGGACCGTGTGGAGCAGTTCTTC
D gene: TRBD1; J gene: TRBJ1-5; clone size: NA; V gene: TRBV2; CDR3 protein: CASSQTGDSQPQHF; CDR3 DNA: TGTGCCAGCAGTCAGACAGGGGATAGTCAGCCCCAGCATTTT
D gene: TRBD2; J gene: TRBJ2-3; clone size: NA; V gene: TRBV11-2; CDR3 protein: CASSLELTGTSGDTQYF; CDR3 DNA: TGTGCCAGCAGCTTAGAGCTTACCGGGACTAGCGGTGATACGCAGTATTTT
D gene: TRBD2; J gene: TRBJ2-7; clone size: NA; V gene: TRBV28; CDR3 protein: CASSSGLAGAYEQYF; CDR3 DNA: TGTGCCAGCAGTTCGGGACTAGCGGGGGCCTACGAGCAGTACTTC
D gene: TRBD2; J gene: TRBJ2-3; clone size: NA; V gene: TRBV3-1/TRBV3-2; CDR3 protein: CASSQERGATTGGLTDTQYF; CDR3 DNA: TGTGCCAGCAGCCAAGAAAGGGGAGCGACCACGGGAGGACTCACAGATACGCAGTATTTT
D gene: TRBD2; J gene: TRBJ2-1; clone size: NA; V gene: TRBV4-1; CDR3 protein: CASSQVSGGEFF; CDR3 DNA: TGCGCCAGCAGCCAAGTTTCCGGGGGGGAGTTCTTC
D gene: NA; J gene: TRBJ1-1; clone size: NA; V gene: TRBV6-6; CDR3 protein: CASSRSNTEAFF; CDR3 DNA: TGTGCCAGCAGTCGATCGAACACTGAAGCTTTCTTT
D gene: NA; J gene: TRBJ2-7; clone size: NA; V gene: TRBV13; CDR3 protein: CASSPTRGVAYEGQYF; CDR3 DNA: TGTGCCAGCAGCCCCACCCGGGGAGTAGCCTACGAAGGGCAGTACTTC
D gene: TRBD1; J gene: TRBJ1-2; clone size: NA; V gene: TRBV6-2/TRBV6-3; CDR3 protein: CASSTGGNYGYTF; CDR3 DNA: TGTGCCAGCAGTACAGGGGGAAACTATGGCTACACCTTC
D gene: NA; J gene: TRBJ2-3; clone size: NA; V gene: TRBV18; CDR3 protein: CASSPGAVRTDTQYF; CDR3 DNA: TGTGCCAGCTCACCAGGGGCCGTCCGGACAGATACGCAGTATTTT
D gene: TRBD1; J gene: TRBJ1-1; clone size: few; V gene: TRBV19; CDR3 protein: CASRFQGANEAFF; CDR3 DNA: TGTGCCAGCCGATTCCAGGGGGCAAATGAAGCTTTCTTT
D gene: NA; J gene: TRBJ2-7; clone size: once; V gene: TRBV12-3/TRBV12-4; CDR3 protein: CASSFGGGYEQYF; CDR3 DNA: TGTGCCAGCAGTTTCGGCGGTGGCTACGAGCAGTACTTC
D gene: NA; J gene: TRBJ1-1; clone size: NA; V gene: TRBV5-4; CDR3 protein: CASKGMHTEAFF; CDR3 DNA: TGTGCCAGCAAGGGGATGCACACTGAAGCTTTCTTT
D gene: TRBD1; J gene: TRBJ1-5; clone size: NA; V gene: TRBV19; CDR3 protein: CASSIEQGSNQPQHF; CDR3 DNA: TGTGCCAGTAGTATAGAACAGGGGAGCAATCAGCCCCAGCATTTT
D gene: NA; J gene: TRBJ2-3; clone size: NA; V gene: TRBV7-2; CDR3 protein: CASSFYTKTDTQYF; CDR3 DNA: TGTGCCAGCAGCTTCTATACCAAAACAGATACGCAGTATTTT
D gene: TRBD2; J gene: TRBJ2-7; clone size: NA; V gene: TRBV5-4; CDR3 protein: CASSYSGTSFSEQYF; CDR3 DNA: TGTGCCAGCAGTTATTCCGGGACTAGCTTCTCCGAGCAGTACTTC
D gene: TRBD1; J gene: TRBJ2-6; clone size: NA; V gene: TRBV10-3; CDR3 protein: CAISERGDRASGGANVLTF; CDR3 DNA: TGTGCCATCAGTGAGAGGGGTGACAGGGCGTCCGGCGGGGCCAACGTCCTGACTTTC
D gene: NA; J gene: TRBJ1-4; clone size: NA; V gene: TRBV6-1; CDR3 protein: CASSEHRNNEKLFF; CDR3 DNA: TGTGCCAGCAGTGAACACAGAAATAATGAAAAACTGTTTTTT
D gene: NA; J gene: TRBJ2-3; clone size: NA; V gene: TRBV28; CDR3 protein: CASSLNQRGQYF; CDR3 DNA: TGTGCCAGCAGTTTAAACCAAAGGGGGCAGTATTTT
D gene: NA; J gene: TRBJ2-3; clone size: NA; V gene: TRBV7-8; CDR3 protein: CASRGRGLDTDTQYF; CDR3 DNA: TGTGCCAGCAGGGGCAGGGGACTCGACACAGATACGCAGTATTTT
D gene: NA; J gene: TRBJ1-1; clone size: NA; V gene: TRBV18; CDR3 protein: CASSRRRGAAIKGLNTEAFF; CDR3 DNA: TGTGCCAGCTCGCGGAGGAGAGGGGCCGCTATTAAGGGCCTGAACACTGAAGCTTTCTTT
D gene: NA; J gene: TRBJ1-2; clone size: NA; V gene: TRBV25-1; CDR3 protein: CASSLGAHGYTF; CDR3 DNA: TGTGCCAGCAGTCTGGGGGCCCATGGCTACACCTTC
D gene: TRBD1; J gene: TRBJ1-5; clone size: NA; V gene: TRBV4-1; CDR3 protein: CASRPDRVSDQPQHF; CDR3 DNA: TGCGCCAGCAGACCCGACAGGGTTTCGGATCAGCCCCAGCATTTT
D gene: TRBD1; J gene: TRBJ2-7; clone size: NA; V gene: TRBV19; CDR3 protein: CASSPRAGGPYEQYF; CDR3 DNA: TGTGCCAGTAGCCCCAGGGCAGGGGGACCCTACGAGCAGTACTTC
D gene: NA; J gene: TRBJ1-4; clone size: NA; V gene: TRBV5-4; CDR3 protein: CASSRGGGGSTNEKLFF; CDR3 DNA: TGTGCCAGCAGCAGAGGGGGAGGCGGGTCAACTAATGAAAAACTGTTTTTT
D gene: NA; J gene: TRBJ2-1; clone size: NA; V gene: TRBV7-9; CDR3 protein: CASSFQDSYNEQFF; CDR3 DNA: TGTGCCAGCAGCTTTCAAGATTCCTACAATGAGCAGTTCTTC
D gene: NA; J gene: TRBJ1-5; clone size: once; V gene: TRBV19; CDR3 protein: CASSIADRSNQPQHF; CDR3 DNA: TGTGCCAGTAGTATAGCGGACAGATCGAATCAGCCCCAGCATTTT
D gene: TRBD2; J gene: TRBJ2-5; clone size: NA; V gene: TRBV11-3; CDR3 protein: CASSRTSTGGETQYF; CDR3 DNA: TGTGCCAGCAGCCGGACTTCCACGGGAGGAGAGACCCAGTACTTC
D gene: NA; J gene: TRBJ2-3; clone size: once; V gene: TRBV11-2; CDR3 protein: CASSSVSTDTQYF; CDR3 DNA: TGTGCCAGCAGCAGCGTGAGCACAGATACGCAGTATTTT
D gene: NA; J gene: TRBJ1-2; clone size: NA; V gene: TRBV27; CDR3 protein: CASSYGRLYGYTF; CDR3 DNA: TGTGCCAGCAGTTACGGGAGACTCTATGGCTACACCTTC
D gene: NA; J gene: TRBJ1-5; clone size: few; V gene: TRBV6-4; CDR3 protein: CASSRTAWSNQPQHF; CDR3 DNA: TGTGCCAGCAGCAGGACAGCCTGGAGCAATCAGCCCCAGCATTTT
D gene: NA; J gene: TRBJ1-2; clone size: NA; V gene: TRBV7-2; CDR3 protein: CASSLDSNYGYTF; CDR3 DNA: TGTGCCAGCAGCTTAGATTCTAACTATGGCTACACCTTC
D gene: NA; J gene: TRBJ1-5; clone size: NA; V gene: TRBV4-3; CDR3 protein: CASSQYTDQPQHF; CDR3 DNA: TGCGCCAGCAGCCAATACACTGATCAGCCCCAGCATTTT
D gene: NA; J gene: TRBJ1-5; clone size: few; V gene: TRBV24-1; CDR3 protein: CATSVWQSNQPQHF; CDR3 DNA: TGTGCCACCAGTGTTTGGCAGAGCAATCAGCCCCAGCATTTT
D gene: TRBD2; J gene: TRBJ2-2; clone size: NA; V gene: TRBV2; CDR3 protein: CASKRENTGELFF; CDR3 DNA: TGTGCCAGCAAGCGGGAGAACACCGGGGAGCTGTTTTTT
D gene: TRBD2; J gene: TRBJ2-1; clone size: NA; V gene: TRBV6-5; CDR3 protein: CASRRLAGAGNEQFF; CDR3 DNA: TGTGCCAGCAGGAGACTAGCGGGAGCGGGGAATGAGCAGTTCTTC
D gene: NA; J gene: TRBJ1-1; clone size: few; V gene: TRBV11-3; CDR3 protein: CASSSTRGENTEAFF; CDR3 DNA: TGTGCCAGCAGCTCGACCCGAGGGGAGAACACTGAAGCTTTCTTT
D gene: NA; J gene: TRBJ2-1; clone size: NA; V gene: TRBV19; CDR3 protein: CASSPGTTQFF; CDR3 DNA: TGTGCCAGTAGTCCCGGGACGACGCAGTTCTTC
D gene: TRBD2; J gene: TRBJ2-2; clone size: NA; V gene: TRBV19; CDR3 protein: CASSRREGHTGELFF; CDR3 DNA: TGTGCCAGTAGTCGGCGGGAGGGACACACCGGGGAGCTGTTTTTT
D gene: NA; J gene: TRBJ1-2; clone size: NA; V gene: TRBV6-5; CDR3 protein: CASSPSHVDYGYTF; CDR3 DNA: TGTGCCAGCAGCCCGTCCCACGTCGACTATGGCTACACCTTC
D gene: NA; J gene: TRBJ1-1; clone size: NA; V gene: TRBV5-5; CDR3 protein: CASSFTVNTEAFF; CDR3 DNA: TGTGCCAGCAGCTTTACGGTGAACACTGAAGCTTTCTTT
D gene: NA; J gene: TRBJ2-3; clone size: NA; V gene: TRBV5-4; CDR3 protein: CASSWQSTDTQYF; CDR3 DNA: TGTGCCAGCAGCTGGCAGAGCACAGATACGCAGTATTTT
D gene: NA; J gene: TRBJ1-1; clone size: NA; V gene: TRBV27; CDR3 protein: CASSLSSAGMNTEAFF; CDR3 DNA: TGTGCCAGCAGTTTATCGTCGGCAGGGATGAACACTGAAGCTTTCTTT
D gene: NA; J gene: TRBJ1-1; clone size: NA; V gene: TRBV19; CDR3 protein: CASSPSKGMNTEAFF; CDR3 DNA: TGTGCCAGTAGCCCGTCCAAGGGAATGAACACTGAAGCTTTCTTT
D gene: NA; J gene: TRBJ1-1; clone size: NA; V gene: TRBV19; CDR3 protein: CASSMWAVGTPNTEAFF; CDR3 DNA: TGTGCCAGTAGTATGTGGGCGGTCGGTACTCCGAACACTGAAGCTTTCTTT
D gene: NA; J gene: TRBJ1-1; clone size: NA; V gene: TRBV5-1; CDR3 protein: CASSSQSTGMNTEAFF; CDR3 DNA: TGCGCCAGCAGCTCGCAATCAACAGGGATGAACACTGAAGCTTTCTTT
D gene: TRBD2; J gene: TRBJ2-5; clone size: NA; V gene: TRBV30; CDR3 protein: CAGAEGLAGLKTQYF; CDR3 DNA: TGTGCCGGAGCGGAGGGACTAGCGGGATTGAAGACCCAGTACTTC
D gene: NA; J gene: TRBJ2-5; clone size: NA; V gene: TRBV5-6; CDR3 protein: CASSPQGGSVETQYF; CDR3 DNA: TGTGCCAGCAGCCCCCAGGGGGGCTCCGTTGAGACCCAGTACTTC
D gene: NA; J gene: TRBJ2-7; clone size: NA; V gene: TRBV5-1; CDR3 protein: CASSSLSYEQYF; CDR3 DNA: TGCGCCAGCAGCTCCCTCTCCTACGAGCAGTACTTC
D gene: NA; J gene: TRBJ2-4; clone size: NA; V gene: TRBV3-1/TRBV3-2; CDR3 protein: CASSQDIVAKNIQYF; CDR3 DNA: TGTGCCAGCAGCCAAGACATCGTAGCCAAAAACATTCAGTACTTC
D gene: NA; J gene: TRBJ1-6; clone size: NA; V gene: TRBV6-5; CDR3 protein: CASSYYYNSPLHF; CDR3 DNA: TGTGCCAGCAGTTACTATTATAATTCACCCCTCCACTTT
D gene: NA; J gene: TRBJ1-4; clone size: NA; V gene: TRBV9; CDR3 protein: CASSVEGATNEKLFF; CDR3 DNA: TGTGCCAGCAGCGTCGAAGGTGCAACTAATGAAAAACTGTTTTTT
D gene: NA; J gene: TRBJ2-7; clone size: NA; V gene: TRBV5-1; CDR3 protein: CASSLVTVEGIYEQYF; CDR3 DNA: TGCGCCAGCAGCTTGGTAACTGTGGAGGGGATCTACGAGCAGTACTTC
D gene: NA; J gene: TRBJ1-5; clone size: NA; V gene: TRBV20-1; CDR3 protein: CSASLTDNQPQHF; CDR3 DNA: TGCAGTGCTAGTTTAACCGACAATCAGCCCCAGCATTTT
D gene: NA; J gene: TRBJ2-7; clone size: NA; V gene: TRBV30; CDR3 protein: CAWNVPGVLDEQYF; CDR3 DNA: TGTGCCTGGAACGTCCCGGGAGTTCTTGACGAGCAGTACTTC